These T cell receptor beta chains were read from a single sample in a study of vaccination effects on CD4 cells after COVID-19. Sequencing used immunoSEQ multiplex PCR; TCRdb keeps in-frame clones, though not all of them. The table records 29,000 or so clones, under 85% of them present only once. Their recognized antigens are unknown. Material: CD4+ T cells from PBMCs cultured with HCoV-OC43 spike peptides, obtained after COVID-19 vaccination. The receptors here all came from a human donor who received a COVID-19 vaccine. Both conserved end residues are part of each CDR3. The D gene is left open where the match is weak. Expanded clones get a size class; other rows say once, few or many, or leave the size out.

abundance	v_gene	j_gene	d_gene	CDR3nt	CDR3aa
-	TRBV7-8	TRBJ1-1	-	TGTGCCAGCAGCTTTAGCCCCAGAAGATACAACACTGAAGCTTTCTTT	CASSFSPRRYNTEAFF
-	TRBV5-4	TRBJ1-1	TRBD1	TGTGCCAGCAGCTCACAGGGGGCGCGGACTGAAGCTTTCTTT	CASSSQGARTEAFF
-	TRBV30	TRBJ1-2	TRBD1	TGTGCCTGGAGTGTCCCAGGGACAGCCAAACCCTTCTATGGCTACACCTTC	CAWSVPGTAKPFYGYTF
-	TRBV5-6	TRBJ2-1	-	TGTGCCAGCAGCTTGCGGACTTACAATGAGCAGTTCTTC	CASSLRTYNEQFF
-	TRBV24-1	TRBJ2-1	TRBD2	TGTGCCACCAGTGAGTCGCTAGCGGGAGGGCTCCATGAGCAGTTCTTC	CATSESLAGGLHEQFF
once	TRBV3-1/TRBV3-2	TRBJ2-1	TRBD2	TGTGCCAGCAGCCAAGAACCCGGACTAGCGGGAGGGCCTATTTACAATGAGCAGTTCTTC	CASSQEPGLAGGPIYNEQFF
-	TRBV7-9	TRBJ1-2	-	TGTGCCAGCAGCGTAGGGTCTAACTATGGCTACACCTTC	CASSVGSNYGYTF
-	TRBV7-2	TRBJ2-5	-	TGTGCCAGCAGCCCTCTAGCTCAAGAGACCCAGTACTTC	CASSPLAQETQYF
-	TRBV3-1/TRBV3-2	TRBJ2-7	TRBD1	TGTGCCAGCAGCCAGCGCAACAGGGGGCAGAAGTACTTC	CASSQRNRGQKYF
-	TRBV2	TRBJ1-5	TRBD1	TGTGCCAGCAGTGAGGTGGAAACAGGGGTTCAGCCCCAGCATTTT	CASSEVETGVQPQHF
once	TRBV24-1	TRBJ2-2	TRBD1	TGTGCCACCAGTGATGGTGCCGGGACAGGGATCCTCACCGGGGAGCTGTTTTTT	CATSDGAGTGILTGELFF
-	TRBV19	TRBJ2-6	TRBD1	TGTGCCAGTAGTATAGACGCAGGGGGCGCTGGGGCCAACGTCCTGACTTTC	CASSIDAGGAGANVLTF
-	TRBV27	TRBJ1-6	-	TGTGCCAGCAGTCGCCAGGATTCACCCCTCCACTTT	CASSRQDSPLHF
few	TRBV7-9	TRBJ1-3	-	TGTGCCAGCAGCTTGATACTCCTTTTGCCGGGAAACACCATATATTTT	CASSLILLLPGNTIYF
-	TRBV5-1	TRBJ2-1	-	TGCGCCAGCAGCTTGGGGAGTGTTATGGATGAGCAGTTCTTC	CASSLGSVMDEQFF
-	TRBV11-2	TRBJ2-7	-	TGTGCCAGCAGCTTATTCCTTACCAACGAGCAGTACTTC	CASSLFLTNEQYF
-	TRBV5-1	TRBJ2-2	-	TGCGCCAGCAGCTTGCGTGTAGGCGGGGAGCTGTTTTTT	CASSLRVGGELFF
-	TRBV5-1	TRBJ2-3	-	TGCGCCAGCAGGTTTAACACAGATACGCAGTATTTT	CASRFNTDTQYF
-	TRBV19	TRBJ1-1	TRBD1	TGTGCCAGTAGTAGGCCAGGGGGTCGGTATTTTCGGGAAGCTTTCTTT	CASSRPGGRYFREAFF
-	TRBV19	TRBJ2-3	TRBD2	TGTGCCAGTAGTGAACTAGCGGGGGGGCGGGATACGCAGTATTTT	CASSELAGGRDTQYF
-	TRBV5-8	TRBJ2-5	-	TGTGCCAGCAGCTTCGGGACATCGCAAGAGACCCAGTACTTC	CASSFGTSQETQYF
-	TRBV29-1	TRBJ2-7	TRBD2	TGCAGCGTTGATATTCGGGGGGACTACGAGCAGTACTTC	CSVDIRGDYEQYF
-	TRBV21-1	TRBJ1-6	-	TGTGCCAGCAGCACAGATCAAGGGGGCACCCTCCACTTT	CASSTDQGGTLHF
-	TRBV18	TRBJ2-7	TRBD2	TGTGCCAGCTCACCACCGGTCTCTAGCGGGAGGGCCGAGATGTACGAGCAGTACTTC	CASSPPVSSGRAEMYEQYF
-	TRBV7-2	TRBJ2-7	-	TGTGCCAGCCTTAACCCCACGAGCTCCTACGAGCAGTACTTC	CASLNPTSSYEQYF
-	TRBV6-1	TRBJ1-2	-	TGTGCCAGCAGTGAGGGGGGGGCAAGTCCCTATGGCTACACCTTC	CASSEGGASPYGYTF
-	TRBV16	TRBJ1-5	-	TGTGCCAGCAGCCCGCTATACAGGGTGGACGGTCAGCCCCAGCATTTT	CASSPLYRVDGQPQHF
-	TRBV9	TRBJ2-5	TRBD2	TGTGCCAGCAGCGTAGGGGTAGCGGGGCCCCAAGAGACCCAGTACTTC	CASSVGVAGPQETQYF
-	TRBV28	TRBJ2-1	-	TGTGCCACTTTTCGCTCAGACGGTTACAATGAGCAGTTCTTC	CATFRSDGYNEQFF
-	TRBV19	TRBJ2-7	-	TGTGCCAGTCGACTCAGGGCGGTTTTCCACGAGCAGTACTTC	CASRLRAVFHEQYF
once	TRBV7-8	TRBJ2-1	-	TGTGCCAGCAGCTTAATACTCCCAGGAAACAATGAGCAGTTCTTC	CASSLILPGNNEQFF
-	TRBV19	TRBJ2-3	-	TGTGCCAGTACCGAGACTAGACTCCTGAATACGCAGTATTTT	CASTETRLLNTQYF
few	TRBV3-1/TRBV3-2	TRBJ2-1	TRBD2	TGTGCCAGCAGCCAAGACGTAGGACTAGCGGGAGGGCCTCTCCTAAATGAGCAGTTCTTC	CASSQDVGLAGGPLLNEQFF
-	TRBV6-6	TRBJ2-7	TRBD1	TGTGCCAGCAGTCCTTTCCCCTCGGGGGGGACAGGGGGCTACGAGCAGTACTTC	CASSPFPSGGTGGYEQYF
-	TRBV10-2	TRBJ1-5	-	TGCGCCACCGCACCTCATAGCAATCAGCCCCAGCATTTT	CATAPHSNQPQHF
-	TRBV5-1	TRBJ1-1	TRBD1	TGCGCCAGCAGATTTGGACAGGGGTCGAACACTGAAGCTTTCTTT	CASRFGQGSNTEAFF
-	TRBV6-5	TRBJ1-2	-	TGTGCCAGCACCAGACCCAGACAGCCTGGCTACACCTTC	CASTRPRQPGYTF
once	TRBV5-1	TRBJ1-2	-	TGCGCCAGCAGCGGGGGACGGGCCGAGGGCGGCTACACCTTC	CASSGGRAEGGYTF
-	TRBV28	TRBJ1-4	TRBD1	TGTGCCAGCAGTTCGGGACAGAGTAATGAAAAACTGTTTTTT	CASSSGQSNEKLFF
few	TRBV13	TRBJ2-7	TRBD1	TGTGCCAGCAGCTCAGGGACAGGGGCCTACGAGCAGTACTTC	CASSSGTGAYEQYF
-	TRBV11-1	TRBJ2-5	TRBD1	TGTGCCAGCAGCACTCGGGACAGAAAAGAGACCCAGTACTTC	CASSTRDRKETQYF